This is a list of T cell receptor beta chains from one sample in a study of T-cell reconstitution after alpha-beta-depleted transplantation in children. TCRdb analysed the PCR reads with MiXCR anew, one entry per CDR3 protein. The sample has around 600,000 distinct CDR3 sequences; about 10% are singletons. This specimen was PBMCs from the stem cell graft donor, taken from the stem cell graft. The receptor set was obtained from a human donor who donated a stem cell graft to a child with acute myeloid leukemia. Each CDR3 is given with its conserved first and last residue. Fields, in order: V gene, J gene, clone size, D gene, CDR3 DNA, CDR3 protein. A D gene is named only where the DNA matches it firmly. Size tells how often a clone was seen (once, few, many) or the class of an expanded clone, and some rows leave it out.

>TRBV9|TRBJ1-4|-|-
TGTGCCAGCGGAAGGGGGGAAAAACTGTTTTTT
CASGRGEKLFF
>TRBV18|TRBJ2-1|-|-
TGTGCCAGCTCACCACCGGGGGTGATAGGTGAGCAGTTCTTC
CASSPPGVIGEQFF
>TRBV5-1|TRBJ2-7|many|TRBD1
TGCGCCAGCAGCTTGGCCAGGGGGCAAGAGCAGTACTTC
CASSLARGQEQYF
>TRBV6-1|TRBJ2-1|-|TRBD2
TGTGCCAGCAGGGGAGGCGGACTAGCGGCTTCAAATGAGCAGTTCTTC
CASRGGGLAASNEQFF
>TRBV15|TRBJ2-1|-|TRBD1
TGTGCCACCAGCAGAGTTGGACAGGAGAGCTCCTACAATGAGCAGTTCTTC
CATSRVGQESSYNEQFF
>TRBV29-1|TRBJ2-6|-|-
TGCAGCACACTTTCAGGGTCTGGGGCCAACGTCCTGACTTTC
CSTLSGSGANVLTF
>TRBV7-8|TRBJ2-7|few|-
TGTGCCAGCAGCTTTACTGGCGGGATCTACGAGCAGTACTTC
CASSFTGGIYEQYF
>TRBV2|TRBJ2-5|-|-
TGTGCCAGCAGTTTTTATGGTGTTGGGAACACGGACCAAGAGACCCAGTACTTC
CASSFYGVGNTDQETQYF
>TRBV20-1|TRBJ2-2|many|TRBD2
TGCAGTGCTCCGGGAGGCCTCAACACCGGGGAGCTGTTTTTT
CSAPGGLNTGELFF
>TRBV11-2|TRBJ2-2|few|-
TGTGCCAGCAGCTTAGATCGGGGGATACTAGGGACCGGGGAGCTGTTTTTT
CASSLDRGILGTGELFF
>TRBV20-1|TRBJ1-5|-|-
TGCAGTGCTGAGGAGGACAGCAATCAGCCCCAGCATTTT
CSAEEDSNQPQHF
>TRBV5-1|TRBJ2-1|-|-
TGCGCCAGCAGCAGCGGTAACCGTCCGCACAATGAGCAGTTCTTC
CASSSGNRPHNEQFF
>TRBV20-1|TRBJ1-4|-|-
TGCAGTGCTAGCTCCCCAGCAACTAATGAAAAACTGTTTTTT
CSASSPATNEKLFF
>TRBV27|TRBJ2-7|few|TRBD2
TGTGCCAGCAGTTTAGTTAGCGGGAGGGGGTCCTACGAGCAGTACTTC
CASSLVSGRGSYEQYF
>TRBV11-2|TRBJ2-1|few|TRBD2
TGTGCCAGCAGGGCGAACAGGGTTACTAGCGGGAGGGCCAAGGTACATGAGCAGTTCTTC
CASRANRVTSGRAKVHEQFF
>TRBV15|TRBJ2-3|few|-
TGTGCCACCAGCCGGCAGACTAGGCGACGCACAGATACGCAGTATTTT
CATSRQTRRRTDTQYF
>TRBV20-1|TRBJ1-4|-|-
TGCAGTGCTAGGGTCGGGGCGGAAAAACTGTTTTTT
CSARVGAEKLFF
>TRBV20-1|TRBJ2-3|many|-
TGCAGTGCTAGAGCCCGGGACTCACCCCGGGCGCAGTATTTT
CSARARDSPRAQYF
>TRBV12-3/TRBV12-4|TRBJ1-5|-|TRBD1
TGTGCCAGCAGTTTATTCCTCCTACAGGGGACACAGCCCCAGCATTTT
CASSLFLLQGTQPQHF
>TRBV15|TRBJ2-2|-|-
TGTGCCACCAGCAGAGATCAAACGTCCTCCGGGGAGCTGTTTTTT
CATSRDQTSSGELFF
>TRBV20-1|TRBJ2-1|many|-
TGCAGTGCTAGCAGCAGGCTTCCCAGCTCCTACAATGAGCAGTTCTTC
CSASSRLPSSYNEQFF
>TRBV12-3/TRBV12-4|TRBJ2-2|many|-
TGTGCCAGCAGTTTAGGGGAGGCCGGGGAGCTGTTTTTT
CASSLGEAGELFF
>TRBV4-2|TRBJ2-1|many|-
TGTGCCAGCAGCCAAGAACAATTAGGTCGGTTTAATGAGCAGTTCTTC
CASSQEQLGRFNEQFF
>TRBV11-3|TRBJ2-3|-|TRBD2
TGTGCCAGCAGCTTAAGCCTAGCGGGAGTAGGTGCAGATACGCAGTATTTT
CASSLSLAGVGADTQYF
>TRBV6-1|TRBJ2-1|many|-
TGTGCCAGCAGTGAACCGAGGGACTTTCTGTTCTTC
CASSEPRDFLFF
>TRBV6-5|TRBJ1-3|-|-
TGTGCCAGCAGGAACAGTGGCTCTGGAAACACCATATATTTT
CASRNSGSGNTIYF
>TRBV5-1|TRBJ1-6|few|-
TGCGCCAGCAGCTTGGCCGAAGGGTCACCCCTCCACTTT
CASSLAEGSPLHF
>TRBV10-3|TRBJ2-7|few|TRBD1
TGTGCCATCAGTGATAAATCGGGGACAGTCTCCTACGAGCAGTACTTC
CAISDKSGTVSYEQYF
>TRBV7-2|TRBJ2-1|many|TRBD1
TGTGCCAGCAGCCCAAGACAGGGGAATGAGCAGTTCTTC
CASSPRQGNEQFF
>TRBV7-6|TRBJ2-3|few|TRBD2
TGTGCCAGCAGCGTCAGTGCTAGCGGGAGGGGCACAGATACGCAGTATTTT
CASSVSASGRGTDTQYF
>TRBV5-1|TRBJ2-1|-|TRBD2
TGCGCCAGCAGCCCGGGTAGAAGCGGGATGTACAATGAGCAGTTCTTC
CASSPGRSGMYNEQFF
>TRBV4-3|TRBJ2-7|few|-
TGCGCCAGCAGCCAAGTCGTCGGACCCTCCTACGAGCAGTACTTC
CASSQVVGPSYEQYF
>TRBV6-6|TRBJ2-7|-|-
TGTGCCAGCAGTACCCGACTTGCCTACGAGCAGTACTTC
CASSTRLAYEQYF
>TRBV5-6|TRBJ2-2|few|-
TGTGCCAGCAGCCACGGGCCCCTACGGACCGGGGAGCTGTTTTTT
CASSHGPLRTGELFF
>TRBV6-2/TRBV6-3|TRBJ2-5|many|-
TGTGCCAGCAGTTACTCTAGCAGAGAGACCCAGTACTTC
CASSYSSRETQYF
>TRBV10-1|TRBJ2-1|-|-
TGCGCCAGCACTGACGGGGGGCAGGGGAATGAGCAGTTCTTC
CASTDGGQGNEQFF
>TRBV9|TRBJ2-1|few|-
TGTGCCAGCAGCGTAGGGGATAGCATCGGTGAGCAGTTCTTC
CASSVGDSIGEQFF
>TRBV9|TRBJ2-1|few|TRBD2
TGTGCCAGCAGCGAGCCCACCCCCGGACTAGCGGGAGATGAAAATGAGCAGTTCTTC
CASSEPTPGLAGDENEQFF
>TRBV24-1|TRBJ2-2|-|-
TGTGCCACCAGTGACTCTACCTTCACCGGGGAGCTGTTTTTT
CATSDSTFTGELFF
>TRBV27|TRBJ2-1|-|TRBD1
TGTGCCAGCAGCTCTATCGGACAGGGGGACGATGAGCAGTTCTTC
CASSSIGQGDDEQFF
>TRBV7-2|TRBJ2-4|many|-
TGTGCCAGCAGCCCAGCAGTAGGTCCTAACATTCAGTACTTC
CASSPAVGPNIQYF
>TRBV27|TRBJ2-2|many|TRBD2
TGTGCCAGCAGTTTCGGGGGGGCGGAGGTAACCGGGGAGCTGTTTTTT
CASSFGGAEVTGELFF
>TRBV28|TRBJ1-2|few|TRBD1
TGTGCCAGCACCCCCGGGACAGCCTATGGCTACACCTTC
CASTPGTAYGYTF
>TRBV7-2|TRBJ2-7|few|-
TGTGCCAGCAGCTGGTCCAGGACCTCCTACGAGCAGTACTTC
CASSWSRTSYEQYF
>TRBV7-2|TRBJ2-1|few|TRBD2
TGTGCCAGCAGCTTACTCGGCGGGAGGGCGTACAATGAGCAGTTCTTC
CASSLLGGRAYNEQFF
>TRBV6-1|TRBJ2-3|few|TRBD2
TGTGCCACGGCTCGGGTAGCGGGAAGTCTAGATACGCAGTATTTT
CATARVAGSLDTQYF
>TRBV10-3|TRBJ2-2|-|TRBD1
TGTGCCATCGGACAGGCCGGGGAGCTGTTTTTT
CAIGQAGELFF
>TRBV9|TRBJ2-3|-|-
TGTGCCAGCAGCCCCATCGGGGCCCGCACAGATACGCAGTATTTT
CASSPIGARTDTQYF
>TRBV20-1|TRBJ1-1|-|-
TGCAGTGCTAGAGTTGTTCTTGTGGTTGAAGCTTTCTTT
CSARVVLVVEAFF
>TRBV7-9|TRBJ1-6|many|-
TGTGCCAGCAGCTTACCCGGGACTGTAGGCTCACCCCTCCACTTT
CASSLPGTVGSPLHF
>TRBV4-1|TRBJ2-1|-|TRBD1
TGCGCCAGCAGCCATACCTTCCGGGACAGGGAGCATGAGCAGTTCTTC
CASSHTFRDREHEQFF
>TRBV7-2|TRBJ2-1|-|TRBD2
TGTGCCAGCAGTGCTAGCTTAGCGGGCGCCGGGTTTCATGAGCAGTTCTTC
CASSASLAGAGFHEQFF
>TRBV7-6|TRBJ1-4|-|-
TGTGCCAGCAGCTTATTGGGCAGGGCCGCAACTAATGAAAAACTGTTTTTT
CASSLLGRAATNEKLFF
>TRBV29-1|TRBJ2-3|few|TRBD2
TGCAGCGTTTGGGAGCGGGAGGCCTCAGATACGCAGTATTTT
CSVWEREASDTQYF
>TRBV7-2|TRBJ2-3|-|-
TGTGCCAGCAGCCGTCGCACAGGTGCCGTTACGGGTACGCAGTATTTT
CASSRRTGAVTGTQYF